The 17 T cell receptor beta chains reported below all come from one sample, sequenced in a study of OX40 agonist ivuxolimab in advanced cancers. Measured with immunoSEQ multiplex PCR; TCRdb has only the in-frame clones, and not every one. The repertoire holds tens of thousands of clones, with approximately 91% as singletons. The sequences come from CD4+ or CD8+ T cells sorted from blood, collected in a trial of the OX40 agonist ivuxolimab. The receptors originated from an adult with an advanced solid tumor such as melanoma, head and neck, liver or kidney cancer.

This chain links TRBV15 with TRBJ1-2, with D uncertain. The length of the CDR3 is 15 residues. V lost 4 bases to trimming and J lost 4 bases, with 16 bases between them. Germline CDR1 and CDR2: LNHNV and YYDKDF (reference sequence). CDR3 loop: CATSIDDTVGYGYTF. DNA of the CDR3: TGTGCCACCAGCATCGACGACACGGTCGGCTATGGCTACACCTTC.

This chain uses TRBV27 with TRBJ2-1; 11 bases line up with TRBD1. The germline V gene encodes CDR1 MNHEY and CDR2 SMNVEV (reference sequence). Losses at the gene ends were 2 bases for V and 7 bases for J; bases not matched to a gene: 4. This CDR3 is built from 15 residues. The CDR3 sequence: CASSLGTGGENEQFF. DNA for the CDR3: TGTGCCAGCAGTTTAGGGACAGGGGGAGAAAATGAGCAGTTCTTC.

The chain has TRBV7-9 and TRBJ2-4; no definite D call. The CDR3 covers 15 residues. CDR1 is SEHNR, CDR2 FQNEAQ, per germline (reference sequence). Trimming pared 5 bases from V and 0 bases from J, leaving 11 bases between. In nucleotides, the CDR3 is TGTGCCAGCAGCCACCTCCGAGAAGCCAAAAACATTCAGTACTTC. Translated, it gives CASSHLREAKNIQYF.

The chain carries TRBV5-4 and TRBJ2-5; 10 bases line up with TRBD2. Germline CDR1 is SGHNT and CDR2 is YYREEE (reference sequence). The CDR3 contains 16 residues. Trimming removed 2 bases from V and 3 bases from J; junction bases left unmatched: 7. The CDR3 DNA is TGTGCCAGCAGCTTTCGGCCTAGCGGGAGAGAAGAGACCCAGTACTTC. It translates to CASSFRPSGREETQYF.

The chain joins TRBV5-6 to TRBJ2-3; D is unresolved. The ends were cut back, 3 bases at V and 4 bases at J, with 18 bases in the middle. The length of the CDR3 is 16 residues. The germline CDR1 and CDR2 sequences are SGHDT and YYEEEE. Here the CDR3 DNA reads TGTGCCAGCAGCTCGAAGGCCCGCGGTGTCTCAGATACGCAGTATTTT. Translated, it gives CASSSKARGVSDTQYF. Complete variable domain (other parts from reference TRBV5-6 and TRBJ2-3): DAGVTQSPTHLIKTRGQQVTLRCSPKSGHDTVSWYQQALGQGPQFIFQYYEEEERQRGNFPDRFSGHQFPNYSSELNVNALLLGDSALYLCASSSKARGVSDTQYFGPGTRLTVL.

This clone came up a few times. The V gene is TRBV7-9, the J gene TRBJ2-7; TRBD2 aligns across 7 bases. Trimming cost V 11 bases and J 3 bases; bases outside gene matches: 7. CDR3 length: 12 amino acids. Germline lookup yields CDR1 SEHNR and CDR2 FQNEAQ (reference sequence). This CDR3 is CAVGGRGYEQYF. The CDR3 bases are TGTGCCGTAGGAGGGAGGGGCTACGAGCAGTACTTC.

The rearrangement uses TRBV7-2 and TRBJ1-1, with a possible D match to TRBD1 (5 bases). Per the germline V gene, CDR1 is SGHTA and CDR2 is FQGNSA. The CDR3 runs 15 residues. The germline V and J ends were trimmed by 3 bases and 5 bases, with 16 bases remaining between them. CDR3 DNA: TGTGCCAGCAGCTTTCGGGACGGGCTATGGACTGAAGCTTTCTTT. This codes for CASSFRDGLWTEAFF.

The chain employs TRBV19 and TRBJ2-5, with 8 bases aligning to TRBD1. The germline gives CDR1 LNHDA, CDR2 SQIVND (reference sequence). Trimming took 0 bases from V and 2 from J; bases not matched to a gene: 5. The CDR3 totals 16 residues. The CDR3 is CASSIDGQGGQETQYF. The DNA of the CDR3 is TGTGCCAGTAGTATAGACGGACAGGGTGGGCAAGAGACCCAGTACTTC.

In the case of this clone: One base away lies a much larger clone, so this may be a sequencing read error. This chain uses TRBV15 with TRBJ1-5; D is unclear. There are 12 residues in the CDR3. V dropped 1 base and J dropped 4 bases, with 2 bases sitting between them. Germline V lookup: CDR1 LNHNV, CDR2 YYDKDF (reference sequence). The CDR3 DNA reads TGTGCCACCAGCAGAGGTAATCAGCCCCAGCATTTT. Its translation: CATSRGNQPQHF.

This CDR3 is CASSFARAGQGEETQYF. The DNA of the CDR3 is TGCGCCAGCAGCTTCGCTCGGGCGGGACAGGGGGAAGAGACCCAGTACTTC. This chain links TRBV5-1 with TRBJ2-5, with 11 positions matching TRBD1. The length of the CDR3 is 17 residues. After removal of 2 bases from V and 3 bases from J, the junction contained 9 bases not matched to a gene. Germline CDR1 SGHRS, CDR2 YFSETQ.

The chain joins TRBV5-1 to TRBJ2-2; tentative D call: TRBD1 (5 bases). The germline V gene encodes CDR1 SGHRS and CDR2 YFSETQ. The length of the CDR3 is 15 residues. Trimming left V 0 bases short and J 5 bases short, with 11 bases between. In DNA, the CDR3 is TGCGCCAGCAGCTTGGGACAGTTCGGAACCGGGGAGCTGTTTTTT. It specifies CASSLGQFGTGELFF.

DNA for the CDR3: TGTGCCAGCAGTGGCACGGGACTAGCGGGAGTCAATGAGCAGTTCTTC. This codes for CASSGTGLAGVNEQFF. The chain carries TRBV6-6 and TRBJ2-1; 14 positions match TRBD2. Trimming cost V 5 bases and J 6 bases; bases outside gene matches: 6. Germline CDR1 is MNHNY and CDR2 is SVGAGI (reference sequence). CDR3 length: 16 residues.

V and J are TRBV10-3 and TRBJ2-1; possible D gene TRBD2, 6 bases. CDR3 length equals 15 residues. The V end was cut by 3 bases, the J end by 7 bases, with 16 bases between. Germline CDR1 reads ENHRY; CDR2 reads SYGVKD. As DNA, the CDR3 is TGTGCCATCAGTGATACAGTAGCCGGGAGTAATGAGCAGTTCTTC. Translation gives CAISDTVAGSNEQFF.

This clone was found once. V is TRBV7-9 and J is TRBJ1-4; D remains ambiguous. The CDR3 consists of 14 residues. V was clipped by 2 bases and J by 0 bases, with 4 bases between them. The germline gives CDR1 SEHNR, CDR2 FQNEAQ (reference sequence). The CDR3 reads CASSLLSTNEKLFF. CDR3 coding DNA: TGTGCCAGCAGCTTACTATCAACTAATGAAAAACTGTTTTTT.

The chain employs TRBV25-1 and TRBJ2-6, with a possible D match to TRBD1 (6 bases). There are 18 residues in the CDR3. Germline V gene data show CDR1 as MGHDK and CDR2 as SYGVNS. Between the trimmed V and J ends, which lost 4 bases and 0 bases, there was a span of 16 bases. The CDR3 DNA reads as TGTGCCAGCAGTGCAGGGGTCCTTTCGGGCTCTGGGGCCAACGTCCTGACTTTC. Translated, it gives CASSAGVLSGSGANVLTF.

J is TRBJ2-5 and V is TRBV2, with D unclear. The CDR3 runs 14 residues. V gave up 1 base and J gave up 2 bases, with 8 bases separating them. Germline V lookup: CDR1 SNHLY, CDR2 FYNNEI. The CDR3: CASSEGTLQETQYF. As DNA, the CDR3 is TGTGCCAGCAGTGAAGGTACTCTTCAAGAGACCCAGTACTTC. The full variable domain, completed using reference TRBV2 and TRBJ2-5, is EPEVTQTPSHQVTQMGQEVILRCVPISNHLYFYWYRQILGQKVEFLVSFYNNEISEKSEIFDDQFSVERPDGSNFTLKIRSTKLEDSAMYFCASSEGTLQETQYFGPGTRLLVL.

Here the CDR3 reads CASSRTSGRTDTQYF. The CDR3 DNA follows: TGCGCCAGCAGCCGGACTAGCGGGAGGACAGATACGCAGTATTTT. The rearrangement links TRBV4-1 to TRBJ2-3; 14 nucleotides match TRBD2. CDR1 and CDR2 (germline): MGHRA, YSYEKL. The trim removed 4 bases at V and 3 bases at J, leaving 0 bases unmatched. This CDR3 contains 15 residues.